Following are 17 T cell receptor beta chains from one sample sequenced in a study of blood T cell repertoires in COVID-19. Sequencing was performed with immunoSEQ multiplex PCR; in TCRdb, only in-frame clones are kept and a portion is missing. The sample yields about 84,000 clones, 75% to 90% seen once. Material: peripheral blood. Source of these receptors: a man of 80 years or more with active or convalescent COVID-19.

This chain connects TRBV6-2 or TRBV6-3 to TRBJ2-7; D is unclear. The germline gives CDR1 MNHEY, CDR2 SVGEGT. CDR3 length equals 12 residues. V lost 6 bases, J lost 1 base, and 7 bases lay in between. This chain's CDR3 is CASSLTSYEQYF. The CDR3, as DNA: TGTGCCAGCAGCCTCACATCCTACGAGCAGTACTTC.

The chain has TRBV7-6 and TRBJ2-1; TRBD2 matches 7 bases. This CDR3 has 15 amino acids. The ends lost 6 bases at V and 7 bases at J; junction bases unmatched: 12. The germline gives CDR1 SGHVS, CDR2 FNYEAQ. The CDR3 reads CASSSSWGGLNEQFF. The CDR3 bases are TGTGCCAGCAGTTCGAGTTGGGGAGGGCTTAATGAGCAGTTCTTC.

The chain has TRBV28 and TRBJ2-7; TRBD2 matches at 11 bases. The V gene end was trimmed by 8 bases and the J gene end by 2 bases; junction bases not matched to a gene: 2. From germline, CDR1 is MDHEN and CDR2 SYDVKM. This CDR3 has 13 amino acids. The CDR3 here is CASGTSGPYEQYF. The CDR3 region has the DNA TGTGCCAGCGGGACTAGCGGACCCTACGAGCAGTACTTC.

The gene calls are TRBV5-8 and TRBJ2-5; the D gene is possibly TRBD2 (5 bases). V was pared by 0 bases and J by 2 bases, with 11 bases between. Germline CDR1 is SGHTS and CDR2 is YDEGEE. The CDR3 extends over 15 amino acids. CDR3 region: CASSLGHGIQETQYF. For the CDR3, the DNA is TGTGCCAGCAGCTTGGGTCACGGGATACAAGAGACCCAGTACTTC.

J is TRBJ2-7 and V is TRBV2, with 13 bases identical to TRBD2. V lost 0 bases and J lost 4; bases outside the gene matches: 3. Germline loops: CDR1 SNHLY, CDR2 FYNNEI. The length of the CDR3 is 16 residues. Here the CDR3 reads CASSEAATSGGYEQYF. The CDR3 DNA follows: TGTGCCAGCAGTGAAGCGGCGACTAGCGGGGGGTACGAGCAGTACTTC.

This sequence joins TRBV4-3 and TRBJ2-1, with D possibly matching TRBD2 (5 bases). Germline loops: CDR1 LGHNA, CDR2 YSLEER. V lost 2 bases and J lost 5, with 13 bases in between. The CDR3 loop spans 15 amino acids. The CDR3 spells CASSQRPGSNNEQFF. CDR3 DNA: TGCGCCAGCAGCCAACGTCCGGGGAGCAACAATGAGCAGTTCTTC.

The chain uses TRBV28 and TRBJ1-4, with D hard to call. The V gene lost 9 bases and the J gene lost 4 bases, with 15 bases spanning the gap. CDR3 length: 14 residues. Germline loops: CDR1 MDHEN, CDR2 SYDVKM. CDR3 sequence: CASRSWQDNEKLFF. The CDR3 nucleotides are TGTGCCAGTCGATCGTGGCAAGATAATGAAAAACTGTTTTTT. The variable domain in full, completed from reference TRBV28 and TRBJ1-4, reads DVKVTQSSRYLVKRTGEKVFLECVQDMDHENMFWYRQDPGLGLRLIYFSYDVKMKEKGDIPEGYSVSREKKERFSLILESASTNQTSMYLCASRSWQDNEKLFFGSGTQLSVL.

This chain's CDR3 is CASRGGNANTGELFF. The CDR3 coding sequence is TGTGCCAGCAGGGGAGGGAACGCGAACACCGGGGAGCTGTTTTTT. The rearrangement uses TRBV27 and TRBJ2-2; TRBD2 aligns across 7 bases. Trimming took 6 bases from V and 0 from J; bases not matched to a gene: 4. The germline gives CDR1 MNHEY, CDR2 SMNVEV (reference sequence). The CDR3 consists of 15 residues.

V gene TRBV27 combines with J gene TRBJ2-6, with a tentative D call TRBD2 (6 bases). Between the trimmed V and J ends, which lost 4 bases and 2 bases, there was a span of 9 bases. CDR1 is MNHEY and CDR2 is SMNVEV in the germline V gene (reference sequence). The CDR3 is 15 residues long. The CDR3 nucleotides are TGTGCCAGCAGTTCGGGACTCCCTGGGGCCAACGTCCTGACTTTC. Protein product: CASSSGLPGANVLTF.

This clone was seen a handful of times. The V call is TRBV4-2, the J call TRBJ1-5; the match to TRBD1 covers 7 bases. Trimming cost V 2 bases and J 5 bases; bases outside gene matches: 9. The CDR3 is 16 amino acids. CDR1 and CDR2 (germline): LGHNA, YNFKEQ. This CDR3 is CASSQPGGQEDQPQHF. Here the CDR3 DNA reads TGTGCCAGCAGCCAACCAGGAGGACAGGAGGATCAGCCCCAGCATTTT.

The chain combines TRBV5-4 with TRBJ1-2, with 7 bases fitting TRBD1. V lost 0 bases and J lost 5; bases outside the gene matches: 4. CDR3 size: 14 residues. Germline values: CDR1 SGHNT, CDR2 YYREEE (reference sequence). The CDR3 protein is CASSLAGTEYGYTF. DNA of the CDR3: TGTGCCAGCAGCTTGGCCGGGACAGAATATGGCTACACCTTC. Together with reference TRBV5-4 and TRBJ1-2, the CDR3 gives the full variable domain: ETGVTQSPTHLIKTRGQQVTLRCSSQSGHNTVSWYQQALGQGPQFIFQYYREEENGRGNFPPRFSGLQFPNYSSELNVNALELDDSALYLCASSLAGTEYGYTFGSGTRLTVV.

The chain carries TRBV5-1 and TRBJ2-3; 7 nucleotides line up with TRBD2. After removal of 0 bases from V and 1 base from J, the junction contained 5 bases not matched to a gene. This CDR3 has 16 amino acids. The germline V gene has CDR1 SGHRS and CDR2 YFSETQ. In DNA form, the CDR3 reads TGCGCCAGCAGCTTGGAGCGGGGAGGGGGCACAGATACGCAGTATTTT. It is translated as CASSLERGGGTDTQYF.

The rearrangement links TRBV9 to TRBJ2-2, with D tentatively TRBD1 (6 bases). V was pared by 0 bases and J by 6 bases, with 15 bases between. There are 16 residues in the CDR3. Germline assignment: CDR1 SGDLS and CDR2 YYNGEE. The CDR3 DNA is TGTGCCAGCAGCGTAGAGGGGGTACCTTACGCCGGGGAGCTGTTTTTT. Translation gives CASSVEGVPYAGELFF.

This clone was counted a single time. This rearrangement joins TRBV19 to TRBJ1-1; 7 bases are a match to TRBD1. The CDR3 has 12 residues. J gave up 13 bases and V 7 bases, and 12 bases lay outside the gene matches. CDR1 and CDR2 from the germline V gene are LNHDA and SQIVND (reference sequence). The CDR3 nucleotides are TGTGCCAGTACCCACCACAGGGGCGGTGATTTCTTT. Its translation is CASTHHRGGDFF.

The chain uses TRBV12-3 or TRBV12-4 and TRBJ1-2; 8 bases fit TRBD1. V dropped 9 bases and J dropped 4; count of bases not matched to a gene: 7. The CDR3 runs to 13 residues. The CDR3 bases are TGTGCCAGTAACAGGGGGTACGGCTATGGCTACACCTTC. This translates into CASNRGYGYGYTF.

Notes on this clone: Its ends do not fully match the called genes, so a read error is possible. The chain joins TRBV3-1 (or the pseudogene TRBV3-2) to TRBJ2-1; 10 bases agree with TRBD2. Germline V gene sequence: CDR1 LGHDT, CDR2 YNNKEL (reference sequence). The CDR3 is made up of 16 amino acids. CDR3 amino acids: CVSSQVGGTSDPKQFF. The CDR3 DNA follows: TGTGTCAGCAGCCAAGTCGGAGGGACTAGCGACCCGAAGCAGTTCTTC.

CDR3 DNA sequence: TGTGCCAGCAGCCAGACAGGGGCGGCAAAAAACATTCAGTACTTC. This gives the protein CASSQTGAAKNIQYF. This sequence joins TRBV6-2 or TRBV6-3 and TRBJ2-4, with 8 bases lining up with TRBD1. Unmatched junction bases numbered 8, after V lost 6 bases and J lost 4 bases. In germline, CDR1 is MNHEY, CDR2 SVGEGT. The CDR3 is 15 residues long.